This T cell receptor (beta chain) was sequenced during a study of shared clonotypes between healthy human individuals. General study results and limits: A generally larger estimated richness was seen in naive subsets than in memory subsets. In having few donors, the study represented limited genetic and exposure-history diversity.

Naive CD8 cells, CD45RO-negative and positively selected for CCR7, excluded terminally differentiated effector memory CD45RA+ cells. An even split of each subset's genomic DNA across several immunoSEQ plates was performed. Sequenced by immunoSEQ multiplex PCR; TCRdb stores in-frame clones only, minus some. This table has approximately 2,200,000 clones, 85% to 95% appearing once. With regard to this clone: Its antigen is currently unknown.

CDR1 SGDLS and CDR2 YYNGEE come from the germline V gene. This CDR3 has 15 residues. Trimming took 3 bases from V and 7 from J; bases not matched to a gene: 10. This clonotype was obtained from a man aged 18 to 29 in good health. Some clones in this sample may be carry-over from other donors' samples. J is TRBJ2-1 and V is TRBV9; 7 bases fit TRBD1. Sequencing was done on a sample of naive CD8+ T cells from PBMCs. In nucleotides, the CDR3 is TGTGCCAGCAGCGCCGAGGGGGCTAAAAAGAATGAGCAGTTCTTC. This sequence encodes CASSAEGAKKNEQFF.